This T cell receptor beta chain was sequenced during a study of T cells in Graves' hyperthyroidism and ophthalmopathy. Study-wide results and limits: Stable hyperthyroidism and ophthalmopathy were separated using 13 V-J signatures.

For this clonotype: Its antigen is not identified.

The study included ophthalmopathy patients with Clinical Activity Score at least 3, NOSPECS grade at least 4 and duration under 3 months. Investigators excluded patients with uncontrolled infection, other autoimmune disease, pregnancy or lactation. From germline, CDR1 is SGDLS and CDR2 YYNGEE. The V and J ends lost 3 bases and 5 bases, in that order; junction bases with no gene match: 10. This CDR3 region has 16 residues. Amplification of TCR beta CDR3 regions used RNA as the template. HTBI primers were the set used in a first-round RT-PCR of the TCR CDR3. TCRdb processed the multiplex PCR reads anew with MiXCR; each CDR3 protein has one entry. The table has hundreds of thousands of distinct CDR3 sequences, under 15% seen once; the top ten hold approximately 13%.

The specimen sequenced was blood. This rearrangement joins TRBV9 to TRBJ2-1; 8 bases agree with TRBD2. The clonotype originates from a man younger than 30 with Graves' ophthalmopathy. The CDR3 bases are TGTGCCAGCAGCGATCTGTCCAGCGGGAGCCACAATGAGCAGTTCTTC. Amino acids: CASSDLSSGSHNEQFF.